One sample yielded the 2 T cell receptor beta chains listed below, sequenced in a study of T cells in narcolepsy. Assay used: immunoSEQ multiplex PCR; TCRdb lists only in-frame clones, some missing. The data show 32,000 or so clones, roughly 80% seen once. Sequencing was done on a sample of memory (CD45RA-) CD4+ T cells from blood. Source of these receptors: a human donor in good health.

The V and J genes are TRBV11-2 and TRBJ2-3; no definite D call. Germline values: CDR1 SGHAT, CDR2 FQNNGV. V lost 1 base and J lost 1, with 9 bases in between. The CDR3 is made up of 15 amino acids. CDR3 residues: CASSLVRKRTDTQYF. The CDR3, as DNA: TGTGCCAGCAGCTTAGTTCGCAAACGCACAGATACGCAGTATTTT.

CDR3 residues: CASSFSTRNTEAFF. The CDR3 coding sequence is TGTGCCAGCAGTTTTTCGACACGGAACACTGAAGCTTTCTTT. The chain combines TRBV6-5 with TRBJ1-1; D remains unclear. This CDR3 has 14 residues. The V gene lost 4 bases and the J gene lost 1 base, with 10 bases spanning the gap. The V gene's germline CDR1 is MNHEY and CDR2 SVGAGI.